A single sample gave rise to the 31 T cell receptor beta chains below, sequenced in a study of T cells in localized non-small cell lung cancer. Only in-frame clones appear in the TCRdb table, and some are missing; sequencing was by immunoSEQ multiplex PCR. The sample contains 20,000 to 25,000 clones, over 85% of which appear only once. Sequencing was performed on peripheral blood, taken before any cancer treatment. These receptors were taken from a male donor aged 60 or over with stage I squamous cell lung carcinoma.

The chain joins TRBV9 to TRBJ1-4, with 11 nucleotides matching TRBD1. J was trimmed by 8 bases and V by 0 bases; bases with no gene match: 3. Germline V gene sequence: CDR1 SGDLS, CDR2 YYNGEE. The CDR3 spans 15 residues. The CDR3 coding sequence is TGTGCCAGCAGCGTAGATTGGACAGGGGGCGAAAAACTGTTTTTT. It specifies CASSVDWTGGEKLFF. The full variable domain, completed using reference TRBV9 and TRBJ1-4, is DSGVTQTPKHLITATGQRVTLRCSPRSGDLSVYWYQQSLDQGLQFLIQYYNGEERAKGNILERFSAQQFPDLHSELNLSSLELGDSALYFCASSVDWTGGEKLFFGSGTQLSVL.

The V and J genes are TRBV6-5 and TRBJ2-1, with D possibly being TRBD1 or TRBD2 (6 bases each). Deletions cut 5 bases from V and 5 bases from J, with 16 bases between. Germline V gives CDR1 MNHEY, CDR2 SVGAGI. The CDR3 extends over 15 amino acids. The CDR3 DNA reads TGTGCCAGCAGTCCCCAAGGGGGGCCTGACAATGAGCAGTTCTTC. Translation gives CASSPQGGPDNEQFF.

This clone appeared once. This sequence joins TRBV7-8 and TRBJ1-2; D possibly corresponds to TRBD1 (6 bases). V lost 0 bases and J lost 4, with 15 bases in between. Germline CDR1 is SGHVS and CDR2 is FQNEAQ. The CDR3 is 16 residues long. CDR3 coding DNA: TGTGCCAGCAGCTTAGCGCCTCGAGCAGGGGCCTATGGCTACACCTTC. Its translation is CASSLAPRAGAYGYTF.

The CDR3: CAISEWSGVTEAFF. The CDR3 nucleotides are TGTGCCATCAGTGAGTGGAGTGGGGTCACTGAAGCTTTCTTT. The chain links TRBV10-3 to TRBJ1-1; D gene ambiguous. Germline assignment: CDR1 ENHRY and CDR2 SYGVKD. V was cut by 1 base and J by 4 bases, with 10 bases left in between. This CDR3 has 14 residues.

The chain joins TRBV6-1 to TRBJ2-5, with D perhaps TRBD2 (6 bases). CDR3 length: 15 amino acids. Germline loops: CDR1 MNHNS, CDR2 SASEGT. Trimming took 11 bases from V and 3 from J, leaving 22 bases between them. Here the CDR3 reads CAVGEPTRAKETQYF. The CDR3 bases are TGTGCCGTAGGGGAACCGACTAGAGCCAAAGAGACCCAGTACTTC.

This rearrangement joins TRBV4-1 to TRBJ1-3; possibly TRBD1 for D (5 bases). Germline values: CDR1 MGHRA, CDR2 YSYEKL. CDR3 size: 16 residues. V was clipped by 4 bases and J by 0 bases, with 13 bases between them. The CDR3 DNA sequence: TGCGCCAGCAGCCCCGGTCTGACAGTCTCTGGAAACACCATATATTTT. Protein product: CASSPGLTVSGNTIYF.

This clone occurred once. The chain has TRBV18 and TRBJ2-7, with a weak D call TRBD1 (6 bases). CDR1 and CDR2 (germline): KGHSH, LQKENI. The CDR3 contains 15 residues. V lost 3 bases, J lost 6 bases, and 18 bases lay in between. The CDR3 bases are TGTGCCAGCTCACCGGTGCAACAGGGAGTCGGCGAGCAGTACTTC. It translates to CASSPVQQGVGEQYF.

This chain joins TRBV10-3 and TRBJ1-1, with D possibly TRBD1 on 5 matching bases. CDR1 is ENHRY, CDR2 SYGVKD, per germline. This CDR3 has 14 amino acids. V was shortened by 3 bases and J by 0 bases, with 8 bases between the two germline ends. CDR3 in amino acids: CAISDRGVNTEAFF. The DNA of the CDR3 is TGTGCCATCAGTGATAGAGGGGTGAACACTGAAGCTTTCTTT.

The chain has TRBV7-6 and TRBJ2-3; D is uncertain. In germline, CDR1 is SGHVS, CDR2 FNYEAQ. The V end was cut by 2 bases, the J end by 6 bases, with 6 bases between. The CDR3 is made up of 12 amino acids. The DNA for the CDR3 is TGTGCCAGCAGCTTATCCGTGGATACGCAGTATTTT. It codes for CASSLSVDTQYF.

J is TRBJ2-3 and V is TRBV14; the match to TRBD2 covers 14 bases. CDR1 SGHDN and CDR2 FVKESK come from the germline V gene. The trim removed 4 bases at V and 8 bases at J, leaving 2 bases unmatched. This CDR3 is 14 amino acids long. The CDR3 DNA follows: TGTGCCAGCAGCCTGGGACTAGCGGGGGCTACGCAGTATTTT. Protein sequence: CASSLGLAGATQYF.

The rearrangement uses TRBV27 and TRBJ2-1; no clear D. Deletions cut 6 bases from V and 5 bases from J, with 5 bases between. The CDR3 runs to 11 residues. Germline V CDR1 and CDR2: MNHEY, SMNVEV (reference sequence). CDR3 amino acids: CASSIDNEQFF. In DNA, the CDR3 is TGTGCCAGCAGCATTGACAATGAGCAGTTCTTC.

The J gene is TRBJ1-3, the V gene TRBV6-1; 8 bases are a match to TRBD1. The J segment lost 0 bases and the V segment lost 1 base, leaving 5 bases of the junction unmatched. The CDR3 sequence is 17 residues long. Looked up from germline, CDR1 is MNHNS and CDR2 is SASEGT. CDR3 sequence reads: CASSEVTTGGSGNTIYF. CDR3 coding DNA: TGTGCCAGCAGTGAAGTGACCACAGGGGGCTCTGGAAACACCATATATTTT.

This clone has a handful of counts. The chain combines TRBV20-1 with TRBJ1-1; perhaps TRBD1 as D (5 bases). The CDR3 has 11 residues. The V end was cut by 1 base, the J end by 7 bases, with 7 bases between. Per the germline V gene, CDR1 is DFQATT and CDR2 is SNEGSKA (reference sequence). CDR3 nucleotides: TGCAGTGCTAGAGTGGGGGTTGAAGCTTTCTTT. Encoded protein: CSARVGVEAFF.

The chain is built from TRBV5-1 and TRBJ2-5, with D tentatively TRBD1 (6 bases). Germline values: CDR1 SGHRS, CDR2 YFSETQ. This CDR3 has 14 residues. V lost 4 bases and J lost 1, with 11 bases in between. DNA of the CDR3: TGCGCCAGCAGCGTCGGGACACTCCAAGAGACCCAGTACTTC. This encodes CASSVGTLQETQYF.

This clone qualifies as medium-sized. This chain uses TRBV6-5 with TRBJ2-2; the D gene is possibly TRBD1 (6 bases). Trimming left V 2 bases short and J 1 base short, with 8 bases between. Germline CDR1 is MNHEY and CDR2 is SVGAGI. This CDR3 comprises 15 residues. CDR3 DNA sequence: TGTGCCAGCAGTTACGTGACAGGGAACACCGGGGAGCTGTTTTTT. Its translation: CASSYVTGNTGELFF.

J is TRBJ1-5 and V is TRBV19, with D unclear. The V and J ends lost 4 bases and 3 bases respectively, with 13 bases between them. The CDR3 loop spans 15 amino acids. CDR1 is LNHDA, CDR2 SQIVND, per germline (reference sequence). The CDR3 region has the DNA TGTGCCAGTAGTACGAATACATTTATCAATCAGCCCCAGCATTTT. Encoded protein: CASSTNTFINQPQHF.

The chain is built from TRBV6-5 and TRBJ1-2, with 7 bases identical to TRBD1. Germline V CDR1 and CDR2: MNHEY, SVGAGI. Germline trimming cut 5 bases from V and 4 bases from J; bases unmatched to any gene: 4. CDR3 length: 13 amino acids. Here the CDR3 DNA reads TGTGCCAGCAGTCAGGGGGTTAGCTATGGCTACACCTTC. Encoded protein: CASSQGVSYGYTF.

The genes are TRBV30 and TRBJ1-1, with 7 bases fitting TRBD1. The CDR3 extends over 16 amino acids. Germline CDR1 and CDR2: GTSNPN and SVGIG (reference sequence). The V gene end was trimmed by 2 bases and the J gene end by 2 bases; junction bases not matched to a gene: 11. CDR3 loop: CAWSRTTGAQNTEAFF. CDR3 in DNA: TGTGCCTGGAGTCGAACAACAGGGGCTCAAAACACTGAAGCTTTCTTT.

The rearrangement uses TRBV29-1 and TRBJ1-5; a possible D gene is TRBD1 (5 bases). CDR3 size: 13 residues. In germline, CDR1 is SQVTM, CDR2 ANQGSEA. The germline V and J ends were trimmed by 4 bases and 9 bases, with 16 bases remaining between them. The CDR3 is CSVGWGSSGPQHF. In DNA form, the CDR3 reads TGCAGCGTTGGGTGGGGGTCCTCGGGGCCCCAGCATTTT.

This chain joins TRBV7-3 and TRBJ1-2; D is perhaps TRBD1 (6 bases). The CDR3 runs to 13 residues. Germline V CDR1 and CDR2: SGHTA, FQGTGA. Trimming cost V 5 bases and J 5 bases, with 12 bases left between them. CDR3 loop: CASSLHGQYGYTF. For the CDR3, the DNA is TGTGCCAGCAGCCTACACGGACAGTATGGCTACACCTTC.

The V and J genes are TRBV27 and TRBJ1-2; tentatively, D is TRBD1 (5 bases). V was pared by 3 bases and J by 1 base, with 18 bases between. From germline, CDR1 is MNHEY and CDR2 SMNVEV (reference sequence). The CDR3 sequence is 17 residues long. CDR3 bases: TGTGCCAGCAGTTTTTTCTACGGGGGTCCCGTTAACTATGGCTACACCTTC. As protein: CASSFFYGGPVNYGYTF.

The rearrangement links TRBV6-5 to TRBJ2-1; 7 bases map to TRBD1. The V and J ends lost 7 bases and 10 bases, in that order; junction bases with no gene match: 10. The germline V gene has CDR1 MNHEY and CDR2 SVGAGI. This CDR3 is 13 amino acids long. Here the CDR3 DNA reads TGTGCCAGCACCCTCCTTAGGGGGCGAGAGCAGTTCTTC. This encodes CASTLLRGREQFF.

The J gene is TRBJ1-3, the V gene TRBV6-1; D not resolved. Trimming cost V 3 bases and J 2 bases, with 11 bases left between them. CDR1 and CDR2 (germline): MNHNS, SASEGT. This CDR3 spans 15 amino acids. The CDR3 DNA is TGTGCCAGCAGTGATAATGGGAACCCTGGAAACACCATATATTTT. Its protein is CASSDNGNPGNTIYF.

The genes are TRBV5-1 and TRBJ1-1, with a tentative D call TRBD1 (6 bases). Trimming shortened V by 3 bases and J by 1 base, and 10 bases separated the two germline ends. The V gene's germline CDR1 is SGHRS and CDR2 YFSETQ. The CDR3 loop spans 14 amino acids. The CDR3 DNA reads TGCGCCAGCAGCTCCGCGACAGGGAACACTGAAGCTTTCTTT. Its protein product is CASSSATGNTEAFF. The full variable domain, completed using reference TRBV5-1 and TRBJ1-1, is KAGVTQTPRYLIKTRGQQVTLSCSPISGHRSVSWYQQTPGQGLQFLFEYFSETQRNKGNFPGRFSGRQFSNSRSEMNVSTLELGDSALYLCASSSATGNTEAFFGQGTRLTVV.

The genes are TRBV27 and TRBJ2-7; TRBD2 matches 7 bases. The J segment lost 0 bases and the V segment lost 3 bases, leaving 5 bases of the junction unmatched. Germline CDR1 MNHEY, CDR2 SMNVEV (reference sequence). This CDR3 is built from 15 residues. CDR3 in DNA: TGTGCCAGCAGTTTTGGAGGGGACTACTCCTACGAGCAGTACTTC. Protein sequence: CASSFGGDYSYEQYF.

The V call is TRBV30, the J call TRBJ1-1, with D perhaps TRBD1 (6 bases). CDR3 length equals 15 residues. From germline, CDR1 is GTSNPN and CDR2 SVGIG (reference sequence). V was trimmed by 2 bases and J by 1 base, leaving 14 bases between them. CDR3 DNA: TGTGCCTGGAGTAACCACAGGGCCGGGAACACTGAAGCTTTCTTT. This translates into CAWSNHRAGNTEAFF. The full variable domain, in which reference TRBV30 and TRBJ1-1 provide the parts outside the CDR3, is SQTIHQWPATLVQPVGSPLSLECTVEGTSNPNLYWYRQAAGRGLQLLFYSVGIGQISSEVPQNLSASRPQDRQFILSSKKLLLSDSGFYLCAWSNHRAGNTEAFFGQGTRLTVV.

The chain employs TRBV19 and TRBJ2-2; tentatively, D is TRBD1 (6 bases). V was pared by 5 bases and J by 2 bases, with 12 bases between. The germline V gene has CDR1 LNHDA and CDR2 SQIVND (reference sequence). The CDR3 totals 15 residues. The CDR3 region is CASSGGQFNTGELFF. The CDR3 DNA sequence: TGTGCCAGTAGTGGAGGACAGTTTAACACCGGGGAGCTGTTTTTT. Full variable domain (remainder filled in from reference TRBV19 and TRBJ2-2): DGGITQSPKYLFRKEGQNVTLSCEQNLNHDAMYWYRQDPGQGLRLIYYSQIVNDFQKGDIAEGYSVSREKKESFPLTVTSAQKNPTAFYLCASSGGQFNTGELFFGEGSRLTVL.

The CDR3 DNA reads as TGCGCCAGCAGCAGTGGGGTACAGGCCGAGTTCTCTGGAAACACCATATATTTT. As protein: CASSSGVQAEFSGNTIYF. The J gene is TRBJ1-3, the V gene TRBV5-1; tentative D call: TRBD1 (5 bases). V was clipped by 4 bases and J by 0 bases, with 20 bases between them. The CDR3 has 18 residues. Germline assignment: CDR1 SGHRS and CDR2 YFSETQ.

Comments on this clone: Sequence at one end of the junction differs from germline and may be a read error. The chain joins TRBV27 to TRBJ1-5; D unresolved. CDR1 is MNHEY, CDR2 SMNVEV, per germline (reference sequence). The CDR3 extends over 15 amino acids. The CDR3: CASSLSAHRNQAQHF. The CDR3 DNA sequence: TGTGCCAGCAGTTTATCGGCCCACCGCAATCAGGCCCAGCATTTT.

The V gene is TRBV4-3, the J gene TRBJ2-3; 12 positions match TRBD2. This CDR3 comprises 20 residues. V lost 0 bases and J lost 3; bases outside the gene matches: 13. Germline CDR1 LGHNA, CDR2 YSLEER. The chain's CDR3 is CASSQDHLRASGGATDTQYF. The CDR3 nucleotides are TGCGCCAGCAGCCAAGATCACCTAAGGGCTAGCGGGGGGGCAACAGATACGCAGTATTTT.

V is TRBV18 and J is TRBJ2-1; tentatively, D is TRBD2 (5 bases). Trimming shortened V by 0 bases and J by 0 bases, and 9 bases separated the two germline ends. The length of the CDR3 is 16 residues. Germline V gene sequence: CDR1 KGHSH, CDR2 LQKENI. In DNA form, the CDR3 reads TGTGCCAGCTCACCACCGGGCGGGCTCTCCTACAATGAGCAGTTCTTC. The encoded protein is CASSPPGGLSYNEQFF.